This TCR beta chain emerged from a study of shared T cell receptors in the human thymus. The germline V gene has CDR1 MNHEY and CDR2 SVGAGI. The CDR3 is made up of 16 amino acids. Unmatched junction bases numbered 6, after V lost 0 bases and J lost 7 bases. Repertoires were generated with immunoSEQ multiplex PCR, while TCRdb's copy carries only in-frame clones and drops some. This table has roughly 550,000 clones, about 80% appearing once. The sample was also linked to a second study, of human thymus T cells. That publication notes: Resections from corrective heart surgery supplied the thymus tissue. In unrelated individuals, thymic repertoires overlapped highly, according to related research.

The J gene is TRBJ1-4, the V gene TRBV6-5; 9 bases agree with TRBD1. The material sequenced was thymocytes. The source is a boy younger than two with a congenital heart defect. The CDR3, as DNA: TGTGCCAGCAGTTACTCCACAGGGGGCGCGGGTGAAAAACTGTTTTTT. This gives the protein CASSYSTGGAGEKLFF.